This T cell receptor beta chain was observed in a study of cytomegalovirus exposure and HLA in healthy donors. Study-level findings and limits: With later analysis, a missense DCLRE1C variant became linked to TCR beta V- and J-gene trimming. Later analysis reportedly placed an Asian-associated ancestry cluster below the roughly 690-donor mean in N-insertions.

V dropped 5 bases and J dropped 2 bases, with 13 bases sitting between them. Germline assignment: CDR1 PRHDT and CDR2 FYEKMQ (reference sequence). This CDR3 comprises 14 residues. A few counts support this clone. The antigen is not known. Vbeta (60) and Jbeta (13) primers were used in the PCR. Produced via immunoSEQ multiplex PCR; TCRdb's table is partial and in-frame only. The sample comprises roughly 150,000 clones, over 75% of which are singletons, and approximately 2.4% rests with the top ten. When sampled, the donors appeared nominally healthy, though they likely had unrecorded immune exposures. The specimen sequenced was PBMCs. This rearrangement joins TRBV13 to TRBJ2-7; D is possibly TRBD1 (6 bases). This receptor was obtained from a male donor in good health and CMV-seronegative. The CDR3 DNA reads TGTGCCAGCAGCCCGGGACATACTCCCTACGAGCAGTACTTC. Residues: CASSPGHTPYEQYF.